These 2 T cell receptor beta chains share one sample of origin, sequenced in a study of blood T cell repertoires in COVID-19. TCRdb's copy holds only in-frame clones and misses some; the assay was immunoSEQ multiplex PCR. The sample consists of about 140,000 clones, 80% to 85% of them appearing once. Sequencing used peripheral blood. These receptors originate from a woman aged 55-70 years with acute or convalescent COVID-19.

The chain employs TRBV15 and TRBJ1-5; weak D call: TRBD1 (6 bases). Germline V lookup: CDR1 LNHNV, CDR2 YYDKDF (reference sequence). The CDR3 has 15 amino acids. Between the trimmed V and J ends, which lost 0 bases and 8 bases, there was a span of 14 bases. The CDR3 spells CATSRDHRGGEPQHF. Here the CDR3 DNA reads TGTGCCACCAGCAGAGATCATAGAGGGGGGGAGCCCCAGCATTTT.

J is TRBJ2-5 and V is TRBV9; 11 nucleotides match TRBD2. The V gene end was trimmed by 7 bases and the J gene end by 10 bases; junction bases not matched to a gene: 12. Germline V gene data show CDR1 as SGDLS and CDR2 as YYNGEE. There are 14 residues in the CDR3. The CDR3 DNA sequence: TGTGCCAGCTCGACTAGCGGGACAATCCTCGGCCAGTACTTC. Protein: CASSTSGTILGQYF.